These 17 T cell receptor beta chains came from one sample sequenced in a study of cytomegalovirus exposure and HLA in healthy donors. Primers for the PCR totalled 60 Vbeta and 13 Jbeta. Here immunoSEQ multiplex PCR was the method, and the copy in TCRdb shows in-frame clones only, minus some. The repertoire holds under 95,000 clones, with around 80% as singletons. The sample taken for sequencing was PBMCs. The receptor source for this set is a male donor in good health and CMV-seronegative.

This clone has a handful of counts. The chain combines TRBV6-1 with TRBJ2-2, with D perhaps matching TRBD2 (6 bases). Trimming removed 1 base from V and 13 bases from J, with 13 bases in between. CDR1 is MNHNS, CDR2 SASEGT, per germline. CDR3 size: 13 residues. As DNA, the CDR3 is TGTGCCAGCAGTGAAGTCGGGCGGGGACCGCTGTTTTTT. It is translated as CASSEVGRGPLFF.

The chain has TRBV7-2 and TRBJ1-5; TRBD1 matches 10 bases. The CDR3 has 16 amino acids. Per germline, CDR1 SGHTA and CDR2 FQGNSA. The trim removed 5 bases at V and 6 bases at J, leaving 10 bases unmatched. This CDR3 reads CASSRRDRGEGQPQHF. CDR3 DNA: TGTGCCAGCAGCCGACGGGACAGGGGAGAGGGTCAGCCCCAGCATTTT. Combining the CDR3 with reference TRBV7-2 and TRBJ1-5 gives the whole variable domain GAGVSQSPSNKVTEKGKDVELRCDPISGHTALYWYRQSLGQGLEFLIYFQGNSAPDKSGLPSDRFSAERTGGSVSTLTIQRTQQEDSAVYLCASSRRDRGEGQPQHFGDGTRLSIL.

This chain connects TRBV19 to TRBJ2-7, with D hard to call. The CDR3 loop spans 15 amino acids. The V and J ends lost 0 bases and 3 bases respectively, with 12 bases between them. CDR1 LNHDA and CDR2 SQIVND come from the germline V gene (reference sequence). This CDR3 reads CASSIDRTSYYEQYF. In DNA form, the CDR3 reads TGTGCCAGTAGTATAGATCGCACTTCCTACTACGAGCAGTACTTC.

J is TRBJ2-1 and V is TRBV10-3, with D possibly being TRBD1 (6 bases). This CDR3 has 14 amino acids. Between the trimmed V and J ends, which lost 9 bases and 5 bases, there was a span of 17 bases. From germline, CDR1 is ENHRY and CDR2 SYGVKD. The CDR3 here is CAIKQGITNNEQFF. In nucleotides, the CDR3 is TGTGCCATTAAACAGGGCATAACTAACAATGAGCAGTTCTTC.

This clone came up a few times. The rearrangement joins TRBV5-1 to TRBJ1-4, with 7 bases fitting TRBD1. The CDR3 covers 15 residues. The germline CDR1 and CDR2 sequences are SGHRS and YFSETQ. V lost 7 bases to trimming and J lost 8 bases; unmatched junction nucleotides: 14. CDR3 nucleotide sequence: TGCGCCAGCGCCGGACTCGACAGGGTAGGCGAAAAACTGTTTTTT. As protein: CASAGLDRVGEKLFF.

CDR3 in DNA: TGTGCCAGTAGATCTGGACAATTAGCCGACGAGCAGTACTTC. This sequence encodes CASRSGQLADEQYF. The chain joins TRBV19 to TRBJ2-7; D might be TRBD1 (5 bases). The length of the CDR3 is 14 residues. The V end lost 6 bases, the J end lost 5 bases, and 17 bases lay between the germline ends. The germline gives CDR1 LNHDA, CDR2 SQIVND (reference sequence).

This clone came up a few times. The chain uses TRBV6-6 and TRBJ2-7; D might be TRBD1 (6 bases). V dropped 5 bases and J dropped 6 bases, with 11 bases sitting between them. The CDR3 totals 12 residues. Germline CDR1 MNHNY, CDR2 SVGAGI (reference sequence). CDR3 amino acids: CASSPQGSEQYF. The CDR3 DNA follows: TGTGCCAGCAGTCCCCAGGGGTCCGAGCAGTACTTC.

The V gene is TRBV5-8, the J gene TRBJ2-7; no clear D gene. V was trimmed by 0 bases and J by 0 bases, leaving 10 bases between them. In germline, CDR1 is SGHTS, CDR2 YDEGEE. This CDR3 has 15 residues. CDR3 DNA sequence: TGTGCCAGCAGCTTGGATGTTTCTTTCTCCTACGAGCAGTACTTC. Residues: CASSLDVSFSYEQYF.

The rearrangement uses TRBV6-5 and TRBJ1-5; no definite D call. Per germline, CDR1 MNHEY and CDR2 SVGAGI. Trimming stripped 4 bases from V and 2 bases from J, with 15 bases between. This CDR3 region has 16 residues. CDR3 amino acids: CASSSLTGRRNQPQHF. The CDR3 DNA sequence: TGTGCCAGCAGTTCCTTGACGGGGAGACGCAATCAGCCCCAGCATTTT.

The rearrangement joins TRBV6-6 to TRBJ1-5; TRBD1 is a possible D gene (5 bases). V was trimmed by 11 bases and J by 2 bases, leaving 10 bases between them. The V gene's germline CDR1 is MNHNY and CDR2 SVGAGI (reference sequence). The CDR3 runs 12 residues. CDR3: CAVKGGNQPQHF. The CDR3, as DNA: TGTGCCGTCAAAGGGGGCAATCAGCCCCAGCATTTT.

As to this clone: The same CDR3 arises from other DNA sequences in this sample as well. The V call is TRBV9, the J call TRBJ2-1; 7 bases match TRBD2. V was clipped by 0 bases and J by 2 bases; unmatched bases: 2. Germline CDR1 is SGDLS and CDR2 is YYNGEE. This CDR3 comprises 15 residues. The CDR3 spells CASSVGAGAYNEQFF. The CDR3 nucleotides read TGTGCCAGCAGCGTAGGGGCGGGGGCCTACAATGAGCAGTTCTTC.

The chain is built from TRBV11-2 and TRBJ2-1, with 9 positions matching TRBD2. The CDR3 totals 15 residues. Germline CDR1 reads SGHAT; CDR2 reads FQNNGV. Trimming at V came to 5 bases and at J to 4 bases, leaving 6 bases not matched to a gene. CDR3 in amino acids: CASSNSGGLYNEQFF. DNA of the CDR3: TGTGCCAGCAGCAATAGCGGGGGCCTTTACAATGAGCAGTTCTTC.

The V call is TRBV4-1, the J call TRBJ2-5, with TRBD2 matching over 12 bases. The germline V gene encodes CDR1 MGHRA and CDR2 YSYEKL. This CDR3 comprises 16 residues. V dropped 0 bases and J dropped 5; count of bases not matched to a gene: 4. CDR3 sequence: CASSQEASGRGETQYF. CDR3 in DNA: TGCGCCAGCAGCCAAGAAGCTAGCGGGAGGGGCGAGACCCAGTACTTC.

This clone was counted between two and nine times. The genes are TRBV10-3 and TRBJ1-4; D is unclear. The length of the CDR3 is 13 residues. V was shortened by 6 bases and J by 4 bases, with 9 bases between the two germline ends. The germline gives CDR1 ENHRY, CDR2 SYGVKD. The CDR3, as DNA: TGTGCCATCAGGCGGGGTGATAATGAAAAACTGTTTTTT. This translates into CAIRRGDNEKLFF.

The rearrangement uses TRBV18 and TRBJ2-3; 7 bases line up with TRBD1. This CDR3 is built from 15 residues. V lost 4 bases, J lost 2 bases, and 6 bases stayed unmatched. Germline CDR1 and CDR2: KGHSH and LQKENI. The CDR3 reads CASSQSQGNTDTQYF. DNA for the CDR3: TGTGCCAGCTCACAATCACAGGGGAACACAGATACGCAGTATTTT.

This chain uses TRBV18 with TRBJ2-7; 11 positions match TRBD1. From germline, CDR1 is KGHSH and CDR2 LQKENI. The CDR3 spans 17 residues. V shed 3 bases, J shed 6 bases, and the junction held 13 bases outside the gene matches. The CDR3 region is CASSPKGQGERWSEQYF. CDR3 DNA: TGTGCCAGCTCACCGAAGGGACAGGGGGAGCGGTGGTCCGAGCAGTACTTC.

This clone has only one observation. This chain connects TRBV7-9 to TRBJ1-1; the D gene is possibly TRBD1 (5 bases). Germline lookup yields CDR1 SEHNR and CDR2 FQNEAQ (reference sequence). The V gene lost 5 bases and the J gene lost 1 base, with 23 bases spanning the gap. CDR3 length: 18 residues. The DNA of the CDR3 is TGTGCCAGCAGCCCGCGTGGAGTTCTAGGGGAAAAGAACACTGAAGCTTTCTTT. Its translation is CASSPRGVLGEKNTEAFF.